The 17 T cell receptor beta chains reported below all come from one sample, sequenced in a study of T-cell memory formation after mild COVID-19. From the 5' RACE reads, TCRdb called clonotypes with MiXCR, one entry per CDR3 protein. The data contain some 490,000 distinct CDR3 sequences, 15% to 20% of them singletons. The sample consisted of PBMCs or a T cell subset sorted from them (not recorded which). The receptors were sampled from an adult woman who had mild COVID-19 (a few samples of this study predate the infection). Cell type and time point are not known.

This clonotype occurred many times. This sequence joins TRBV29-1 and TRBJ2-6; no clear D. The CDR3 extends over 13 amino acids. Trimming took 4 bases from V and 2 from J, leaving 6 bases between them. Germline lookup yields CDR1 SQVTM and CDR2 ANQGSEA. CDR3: CSVGGPGANVLTF. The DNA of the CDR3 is TGCAGCGTTGGCGGTCCTGGGGCCAACGTCCTGACTTTC.

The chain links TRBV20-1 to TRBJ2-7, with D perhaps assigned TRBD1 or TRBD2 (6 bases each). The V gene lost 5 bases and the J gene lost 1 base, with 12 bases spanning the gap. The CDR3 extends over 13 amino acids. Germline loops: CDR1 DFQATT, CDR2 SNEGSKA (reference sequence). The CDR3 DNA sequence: TGCAGTGCTGAGTCGGGGGCGTCCTACGAGCAGTACTTC. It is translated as CSAESGASYEQYF.

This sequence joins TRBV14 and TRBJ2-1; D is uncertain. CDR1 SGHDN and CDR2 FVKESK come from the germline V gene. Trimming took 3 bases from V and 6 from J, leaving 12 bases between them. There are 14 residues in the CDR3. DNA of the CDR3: TGTGCCAGCAGCCACAGGACGTTCGGCAATGAGCAGTTCTTC. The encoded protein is CASSHRTFGNEQFF. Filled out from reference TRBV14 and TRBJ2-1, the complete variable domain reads EAGVTQFPSHSVIEKGQTVTLRCDPISGHDNLYWYRRVMGKEIKFLLHFVKESKQDESGMPNNRFLAERTGGTYSTLKVQPAELEDSGVYFCASSHRTFGNEQFFGPGTRLTVL.

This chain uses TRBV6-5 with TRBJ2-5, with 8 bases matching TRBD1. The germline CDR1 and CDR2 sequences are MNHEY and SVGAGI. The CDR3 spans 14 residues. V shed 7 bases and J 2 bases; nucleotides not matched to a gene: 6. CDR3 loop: CASTHRGWQETQYF. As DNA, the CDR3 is TGTGCCAGCACGCACAGGGGGTGGCAAGAGACCCAGTACTTC.

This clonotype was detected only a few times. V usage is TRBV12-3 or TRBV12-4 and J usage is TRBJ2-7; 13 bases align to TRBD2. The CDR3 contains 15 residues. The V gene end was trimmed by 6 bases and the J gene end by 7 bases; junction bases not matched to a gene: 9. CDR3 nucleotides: TGTGCCAGCAGCCGTACTAGCGGGAGGGCCGGTGAGCAGTACTTC. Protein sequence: CASSRTSGRAGEQYF.

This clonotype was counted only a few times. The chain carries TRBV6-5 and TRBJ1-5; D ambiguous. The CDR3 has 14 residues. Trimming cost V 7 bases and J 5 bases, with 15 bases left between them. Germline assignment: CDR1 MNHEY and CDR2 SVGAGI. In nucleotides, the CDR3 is TGTGCCAGCAAAGACGCGTCCCGTGATCAGCCCCAGCATTTT. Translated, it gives CASKDASRDQPQHF.

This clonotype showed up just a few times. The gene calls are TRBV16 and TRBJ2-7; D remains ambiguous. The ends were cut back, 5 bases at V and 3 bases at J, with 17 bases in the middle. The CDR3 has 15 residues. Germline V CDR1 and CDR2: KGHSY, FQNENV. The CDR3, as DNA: TGTGCCAGCAGCATCAACCTGGGATGGAACTACGAGCAGTACTTC. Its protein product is CASSINLGWNYEQYF. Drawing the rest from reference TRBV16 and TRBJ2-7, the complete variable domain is GEEVAQTPKHLVRGEGQKAKLYCAPIKGHSYVFWYQQVLKNEFKFLISFQNENVFDETGMPKERFSAKCLPNSPCSLEIQATKLEDSAVYFCASSINLGWNYEQYFGPGTRLTVT.

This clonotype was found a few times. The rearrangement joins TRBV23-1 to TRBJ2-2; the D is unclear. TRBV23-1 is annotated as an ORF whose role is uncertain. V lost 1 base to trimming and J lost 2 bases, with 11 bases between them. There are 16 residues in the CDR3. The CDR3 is CASSQWKRTNTGELFF. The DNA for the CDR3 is TGCGCCAGCAGTCAATGGAAACGGACCAACACCGGGGAGCTGTTTTTT.

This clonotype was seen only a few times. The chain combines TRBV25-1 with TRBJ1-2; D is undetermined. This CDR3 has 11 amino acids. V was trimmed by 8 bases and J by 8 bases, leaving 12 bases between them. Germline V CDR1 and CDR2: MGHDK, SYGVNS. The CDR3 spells CASGSVVGYTF. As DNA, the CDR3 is TGTGCCAGCGGCTCAGTAGTAGGCTACACCTTC.

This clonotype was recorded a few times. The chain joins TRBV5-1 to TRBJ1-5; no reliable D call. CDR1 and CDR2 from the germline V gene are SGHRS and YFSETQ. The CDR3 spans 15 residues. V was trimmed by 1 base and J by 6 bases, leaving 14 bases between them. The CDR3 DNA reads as TGCGCCAGCAGCTTGTTGGGCAATAAGGGTCAGCCCCAGCATTTT. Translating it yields CASSLLGNKGQPQHF.

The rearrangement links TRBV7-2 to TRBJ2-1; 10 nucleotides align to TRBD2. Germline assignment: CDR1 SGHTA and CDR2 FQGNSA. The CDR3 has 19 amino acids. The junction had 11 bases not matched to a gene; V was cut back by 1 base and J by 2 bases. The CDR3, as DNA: TGTGCCAGCAGCTTAGTTAGCGGGGGGAACTTCGGGCCCTACAATGAGCAGTTCTTC. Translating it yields CASSLVSGGNFGPYNEQFF.

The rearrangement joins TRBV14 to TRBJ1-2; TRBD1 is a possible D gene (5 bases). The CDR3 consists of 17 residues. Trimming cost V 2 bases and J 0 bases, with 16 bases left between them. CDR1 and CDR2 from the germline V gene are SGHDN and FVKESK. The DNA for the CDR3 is TGTGCCAGCAGCCAACTTGTGACAGAGCGACCTAACTATGGCTACACCTTC. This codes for CASSQLVTERPNYGYTF.

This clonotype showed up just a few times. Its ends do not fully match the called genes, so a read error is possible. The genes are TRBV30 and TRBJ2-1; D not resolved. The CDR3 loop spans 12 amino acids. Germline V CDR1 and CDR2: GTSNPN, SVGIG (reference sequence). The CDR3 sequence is CAWSGEVGYHVF. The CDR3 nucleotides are TGTGCCTGGAGTGGTGAGGTTGGTTACCACGTCTTC.

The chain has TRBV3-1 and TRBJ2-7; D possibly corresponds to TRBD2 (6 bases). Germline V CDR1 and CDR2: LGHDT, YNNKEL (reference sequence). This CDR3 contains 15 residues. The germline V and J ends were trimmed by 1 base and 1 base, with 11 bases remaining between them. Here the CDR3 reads CASSQAWRESYEQYF. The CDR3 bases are TGTGCCAGCAGCCAAGCCTGGCGGGAATCCTACGAGCAGTACTTC.

Written as DNA, the CDR3 is TGCAGTGCTAGAGATGGGTGGGAGGGGATCGCCTACGAGCAGTACTTC. Amino acids: CSARDGWEGIAYEQYF. This chain connects TRBV20-1 to TRBJ2-7; 7 nucleotides line up with TRBD2. Germline values: CDR1 DFQATT, CDR2 SNEGSKA (reference sequence). With 0 bases clipped from V and 2 bases from J, the junction kept 10 bases outside the gene matches. The CDR3 length is 16 residues.

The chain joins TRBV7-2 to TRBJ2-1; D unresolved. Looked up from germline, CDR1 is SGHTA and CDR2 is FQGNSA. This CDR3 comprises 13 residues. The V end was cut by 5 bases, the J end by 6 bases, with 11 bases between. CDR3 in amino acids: CASSVSPGNEQFF. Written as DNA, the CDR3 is TGTGCCAGCAGCGTCAGCCCGGGCAATGAGCAGTTCTTC. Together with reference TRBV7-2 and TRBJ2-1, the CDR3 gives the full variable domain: GAGVSQSPSNKVTEKGKDVELRCDPISGHTALYWYRQSLGQGLEFLIYFQGNSAPDKSGLPSDRFSAERTGGSVSTLTIQRTQQEDSAVYLCASSVSPGNEQFFGPGTRLTVL.

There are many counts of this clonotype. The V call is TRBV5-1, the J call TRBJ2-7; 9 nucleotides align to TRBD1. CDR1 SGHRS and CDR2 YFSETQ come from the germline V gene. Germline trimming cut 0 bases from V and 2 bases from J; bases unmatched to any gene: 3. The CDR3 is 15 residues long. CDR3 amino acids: CASSLAGTGTYEQYF. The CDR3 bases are TGCGCCAGCAGCTTGGCCGGGACAGGGACCTACGAGCAGTACTTC.